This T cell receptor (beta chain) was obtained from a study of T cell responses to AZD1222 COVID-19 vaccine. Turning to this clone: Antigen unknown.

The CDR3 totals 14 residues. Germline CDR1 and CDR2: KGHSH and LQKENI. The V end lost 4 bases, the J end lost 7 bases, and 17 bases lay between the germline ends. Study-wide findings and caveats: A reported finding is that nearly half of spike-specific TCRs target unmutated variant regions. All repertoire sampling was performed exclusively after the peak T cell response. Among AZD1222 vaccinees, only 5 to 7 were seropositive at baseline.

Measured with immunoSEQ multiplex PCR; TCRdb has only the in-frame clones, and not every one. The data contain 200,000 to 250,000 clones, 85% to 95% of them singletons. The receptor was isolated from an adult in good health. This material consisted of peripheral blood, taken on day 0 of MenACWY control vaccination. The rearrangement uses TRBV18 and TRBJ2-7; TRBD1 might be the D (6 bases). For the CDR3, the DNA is TGTGCCAGCTCACGTCAGGACAGCCAGAGAGAGCAGTACTTC. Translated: CASSRQDSQREQYF.